Listed here are 22 T cell receptor beta chains from one sample, sequenced in a study of blood T cell repertoires in COVID-19. The repertoire was sequenced with immunoSEQ multiplex PCR; TCRdb's copy has only in-frame clones and lacks some. The sample contains about 80,000 clones, roughly 86% of which appear only once. The sample taken for sequencing was peripheral blood. The receptors derive from a man aged 60 to 69 with acute or convalescent COVID-19.

This chain joins TRBV4-3 and TRBJ2-5; D remains unclear. Germline V gives CDR1 LGHNA, CDR2 YSLEER. The V end was cut by 0 bases, the J end by 2 bases, with 10 bases between. This CDR3 is 15 amino acids long. Here the CDR3 DNA reads TGCGCCAGCAGCCAAGATAGAGGAACACAAGAGACCCAGTACTTC. It translates to CASSQDRGTQETQYF.

V and J are TRBV3-1 (or the pseudogene TRBV3-2) and TRBJ1-2; D is possibly TRBD1 (6 bases). Trimming took off 3 bases at V and 3 bases at J, with 17 bases between the two ends. This CDR3 has 16 amino acids. Germline V gene data show CDR1 as LGHDT and CDR2 as YNNKEL (reference sequence). The CDR3 coding sequence is TGTGCCAGCAGCCACCCAAGCGGGGGGCGGGACTATGGCTACACCTTC. It specifies CASSHPSGGRDYGYTF.

The chain recombines TRBV2 with TRBJ1-5; TRBD1 aligns across 7 bases. Germline values: CDR1 SNHLY, CDR2 FYNNEI. Trimming removed 7 bases from V and 4 bases from J; junction bases left unmatched: 10. This CDR3 comprises 15 residues. CDR3: CASTEGDSKNQPQHF. As DNA, the CDR3 is TGTGCCAGCACCGAGGGGGACAGCAAGAATCAGCCCCAGCATTTT.

The rearrangement uses TRBV15 and TRBJ1-5; the match to TRBD1 covers 9 bases. The V segment lost 3 bases and the J segment 2 bases; nucleotides outside the gene matches: 5. Germline V CDR1 and CDR2: LNHNV, YYDKDF (reference sequence). This CDR3 contains 16 residues. The CDR3 coding sequence is TGTGCCACCAGCAGGGAACAGGGGGCCGGCAATCAGCCCCAGCATTTT. Its translation is CATSREQGAGNQPQHF.

V usage is TRBV30 and J usage is TRBJ1-2; 7 nucleotides line up with TRBD1. With V trimmed by 4 bases and J by 4 bases, 3 bases remained unmatched. Per the germline V gene, CDR1 is GTSNPN and CDR2 is SVGIG (reference sequence). CDR3 size: 12 residues. CDR3 residues: CAWNQGVYGYTF. Here the CDR3 DNA reads TGTGCCTGGAATCAGGGGGTCTATGGCTACACCTTC.

The V gene is TRBV19, the J gene TRBJ2-5; D unresolved. CDR3 size: 12 residues. Deletions cut 6 bases from V and 5 bases from J, with 10 bases between. From germline, CDR1 is LNHDA and CDR2 SQIVND (reference sequence). The CDR3 here is CASSNPAETQYF. CDR3 sequence (DNA): TGTGCCAGTAGCAACCCCGCGGAGACCCAGTACTTC.

This clone was detected only a few times. The chain carries TRBV12-3 or TRBV12-4 and TRBJ1-1; possible D gene TRBD1, 5 bases. The CDR3 runs 13 residues. The V end lost 9 bases, the J end lost 2 bases, and 13 bases lay between the germline ends. The CDR3 loop reads CARPWGGNTEAFF. The CDR3 DNA sequence: TGTGCCAGGCCCTGGGGGGGAAACACTGAAGCTTTCTTT.

The table lists this clone with a few counts. The chain joins TRBV12-5 to TRBJ1-6; no reliable D call. Trimming cost V 1 base and J 12 bases, with 10 bases left between them. The CDR3 is 13 residues long. Germline V gene data show CDR1 as LGHNT and CDR2 as FRNRAP. The CDR3 DNA follows: TGTGCTAGTGGTTTGGGGCAAAACGAACCCCTCCACTTT. Residues: CASGLGQNEPLHF.

This sequence joins TRBV27 and TRBJ1-5; D remains ambiguous. The V and J ends lost 4 bases and 2 bases respectively, with 9 bases between them. The CDR3 is 14 residues long. Germline CDR1 and CDR2: MNHEY and SMNVEV (reference sequence). The CDR3 protein is CASSSPVGNQPQHF. The CDR3 region has the DNA TGTGCCAGCAGTTCCCCGGTCGGCAATCAGCCCCAGCATTTT.

The chain joins TRBV10-2 to TRBJ2-1; D gene ambiguous. Per the germline V gene, CDR1 is WSHSY and CDR2 is SAAADI. The V end was cut by 0 bases, the J end by 4 bases, with 4 bases between. CDR3 size: 13 residues. CDR3 sequence: CASSESSYNEQFF. The CDR3 DNA is TGCGCCAGCAGTGAGTCGAGTTACAATGAGCAGTTCTTC.

V is TRBV2 and J is TRBJ1-2; D is uncertain. The length of the CDR3 is 11 residues. Germline values: CDR1 SNHLY, CDR2 FYNNEI. With 6 bases removed from V and 5 bases from J, the gap between germline ends came to 7 bases. CDR3 DNA: TGTGCCAGCAGCCCAGATTATGGCTACACCTTC. As protein: CASSPDYGYTF.

The chain links TRBV5-6 to TRBJ1-2; no firm D call. The germline gives CDR1 SGHDT, CDR2 YYEEEE. Trimming stripped 7 bases from V and 2 bases from J, with 12 bases between. The CDR3 length is 13 residues. CDR3 residues: CASERGSNYGYTF. CDR3 DNA: TGTGCCAGCGAAAGAGGCAGCAACTATGGCTACACCTTC.

There are a few counts of this clone. In DNA form, the CDR3 reads TGTGCCAGCTCACCCCCTAACCAGGCGCTCTCTGGAAACACCATATATTTT. This sequence encodes CASSPPNQALSGNTIYF. The rearrangement uses TRBV18 and TRBJ1-3; the D is unclear. V was shortened by 3 bases and J by 0 bases, with 15 bases between the two germline ends. The germline V gene has CDR1 KGHSH and CDR2 LQKENI. The CDR3 loop spans 17 amino acids.

V gene TRBV28 combines with J gene TRBJ2-7, with 9 bases matching TRBD1. Germline trimming cut 8 bases from V and 2 bases from J; bases unmatched to any gene: 4. The CDR3 length is 13 residues. From germline, CDR1 is MDHEN and CDR2 SYDVKM. CDR3 sequence (DNA): TGTGCCAGCGGGGACAGGGTGACCTACGAGCAGTACTTC. Amino acids: CASGDRVTYEQYF.

The rearrangement uses TRBV7-2 and TRBJ2-5; D is unresolved. The germline V gene encodes CDR1 SGHTA and CDR2 FQGNSA. The CDR3 covers 14 residues. Trimming cost V 1 base and J 1 base, with 7 bases left between them. The DNA of the CDR3 is TGTGCCAGCAGCTTAGACGTCAGCCAAGAGACCCAGTACTTC. This sequence encodes CASSLDVSQETQYF.

The chain links TRBV7-2 to TRBJ2-1; 15 bases fit TRBD2. From germline, CDR1 is SGHTA and CDR2 FQGNSA. V trimming: 5 bases; J trimming: 9 bases; junction bases outside the gene matches: 8. The CDR3 is 16 residues long. The CDR3 is CASSPGLAGGQREQFF. The CDR3 DNA is TGTGCCAGCAGCCCCGGACTAGCGGGGGGGCAGCGTGAGCAGTTCTTC.

The V and J genes are TRBV7-2 and TRBJ2-7; 9 nucleotides align to TRBD2. The ends lost 0 bases at V and 3 bases at J; junction bases unmatched: 3. The germline CDR1 and CDR2 sequences are SGHTA and FQGNSA. The CDR3 loop spans 15 amino acids. The CDR3 bases are TGTGCCAGCAGCTTAGCCCGGCGGGAGGGCTACGAGCAGTACTTC. Encoded protein: CASSLARREGYEQYF.

V gene TRBV28 combines with J gene TRBJ2-4, with TRBD1 identical over 8 bases. The CDR3 consists of 16 residues. Germline values: CDR1 MDHEN, CDR2 SYDVKM. The ends lost 5 bases at V and 6 bases at J; junction bases unmatched: 12. The CDR3 nucleotides read TGTGCCAGCAGTGTCATCGGACAGGGAGCTAGAAACATTCAGTACTTC. Amino acids: CASSVIGQGARNIQYF. Full variable domain (rest looked up from reference TRBV28 and TRBJ2-4): DVKVTQSSRYLVKRTGEKVFLECVQDMDHENMFWYRQDPGLGLRLIYFSYDVKMKEKGDIPEGYSVSREKKERFSLILESASTNQTSMYLCASSVIGQGARNIQYFGAGTRLSVL.

The chain joins TRBV14 to TRBJ1-4; weak D call: TRBD1 (5 bases). CDR3 length: 14 residues. Germline assignment: CDR1 SGHDN and CDR2 FVKESK. Trimming took off 5 bases at V and 7 bases at J, with 14 bases between the two ends. This CDR3 is CASSEVRVTEKLFF. The CDR3 nucleotides read TGTGCCAGCAGCGAGGTCAGGGTAACTGAAAAACTGTTTTTT.

This clone was picked up one time. The rearrangement links TRBV5-1 to TRBJ2-5, with 7 bases aligning to TRBD2. The CDR3 totals 14 residues. Germline V gives CDR1 SGHRS, CDR2 YFSETQ. With 3 bases clipped from V and 5 bases from J, the junction kept 7 bases outside the gene matches. CDR3 sequence: CASSWGGSGETQYF. The DNA for the CDR3 is TGCGCCAGCAGCTGGGGGGGTTCTGGGGAGACCCAGTACTTC.

V usage is TRBV28 and J usage is TRBJ1-1; 9 positions agree with TRBD1. The V segment lost 5 bases and the J segment 5 bases; nucleotides outside the gene matches: 9. CDR3 length: 15 amino acids. Germline CDR1 is MDHEN and CDR2 is SYDVKM. CDR3 coding DNA: TGTGCCAGCAGTCTTTGGACAGGGGCGGTAACTGAAGCTTTCTTT. This translates into CASSLWTGAVTEAFF.

The chain joins TRBV2 to TRBJ2-5, with D unclear. This CDR3 comprises 13 residues. Per germline, CDR1 SNHLY and CDR2 FYNNEI. V was trimmed by 4 bases and J by 4 bases, leaving 10 bases between them. Here the CDR3 reads CASSVRSGETQYF. The CDR3 region has the DNA TGTGCCAGCAGTGTCAGGTCCGGAGAGACCCAGTACTTC.